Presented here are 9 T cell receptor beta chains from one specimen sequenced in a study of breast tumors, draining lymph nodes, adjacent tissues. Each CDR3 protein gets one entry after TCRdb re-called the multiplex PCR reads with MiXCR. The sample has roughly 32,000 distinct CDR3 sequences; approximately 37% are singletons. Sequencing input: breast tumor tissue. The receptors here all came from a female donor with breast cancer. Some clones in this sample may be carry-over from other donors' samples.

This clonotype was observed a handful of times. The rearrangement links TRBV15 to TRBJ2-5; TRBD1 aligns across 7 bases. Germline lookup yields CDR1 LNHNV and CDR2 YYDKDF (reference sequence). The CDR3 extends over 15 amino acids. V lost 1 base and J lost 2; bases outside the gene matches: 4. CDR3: CATSRADRTQETQYF. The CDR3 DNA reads TGTGCCACCAGCAGAGCGGACAGGACACAAGAGACCCAGTACTTC.

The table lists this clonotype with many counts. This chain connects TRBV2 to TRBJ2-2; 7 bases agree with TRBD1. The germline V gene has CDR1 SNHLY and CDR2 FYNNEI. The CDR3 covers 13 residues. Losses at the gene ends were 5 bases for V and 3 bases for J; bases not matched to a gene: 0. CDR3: CASSTGDTGELFF. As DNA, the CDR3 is TGTGCCAGCAGTACAGGGGACACCGGGGAGCTGTTTTTT.

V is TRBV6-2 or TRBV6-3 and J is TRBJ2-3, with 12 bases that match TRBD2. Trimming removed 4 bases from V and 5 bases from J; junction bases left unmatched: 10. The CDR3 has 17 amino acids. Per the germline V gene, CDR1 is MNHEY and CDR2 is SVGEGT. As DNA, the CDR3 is TGTGCCAGCAGTTTCTTCAGGACTAGCGGGACCCTAGATACGCAGTATTTT. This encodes CASSFFRTSGTLDTQYF.

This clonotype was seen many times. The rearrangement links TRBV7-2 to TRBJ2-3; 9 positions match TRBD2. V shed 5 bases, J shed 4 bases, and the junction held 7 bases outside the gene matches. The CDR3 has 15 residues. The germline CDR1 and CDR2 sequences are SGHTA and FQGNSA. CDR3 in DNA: TGTGCCAGCAGCCGTCTAGCGGGATGGCCAGATACGCAGTATTTT. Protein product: CASSRLAGWPDTQYF.

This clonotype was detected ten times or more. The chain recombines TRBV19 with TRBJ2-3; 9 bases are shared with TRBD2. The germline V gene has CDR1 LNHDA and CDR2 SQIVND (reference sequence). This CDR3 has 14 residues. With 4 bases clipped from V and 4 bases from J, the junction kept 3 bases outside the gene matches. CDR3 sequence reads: CASSNAGGADTQYF. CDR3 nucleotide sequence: TGTGCCAGTAGTAACGCGGGAGGGGCAGATACGCAGTATTTT.

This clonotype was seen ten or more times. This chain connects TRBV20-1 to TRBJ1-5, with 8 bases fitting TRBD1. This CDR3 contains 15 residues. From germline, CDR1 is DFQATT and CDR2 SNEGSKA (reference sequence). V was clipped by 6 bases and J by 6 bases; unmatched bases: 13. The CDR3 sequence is CSAEAGGAAGQPQHF. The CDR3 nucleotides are TGCAGTGCGGAAGCAGGGGGCGCGGCCGGTCAGCCCCAGCATTTT.

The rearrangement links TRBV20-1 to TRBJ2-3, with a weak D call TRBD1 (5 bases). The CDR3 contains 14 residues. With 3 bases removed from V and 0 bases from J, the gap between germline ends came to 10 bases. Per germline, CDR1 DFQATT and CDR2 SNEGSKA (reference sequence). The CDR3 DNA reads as TGCAGTGCTAGCCCGACAGTTAGCACAGATACGCAGTATTTT. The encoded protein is CSASPTVSTDTQYF.

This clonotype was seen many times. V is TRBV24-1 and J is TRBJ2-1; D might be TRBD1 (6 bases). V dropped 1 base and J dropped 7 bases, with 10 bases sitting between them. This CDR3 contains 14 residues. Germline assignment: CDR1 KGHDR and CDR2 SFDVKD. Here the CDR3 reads CATSDLAGANEQFF. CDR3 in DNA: TGTGCCACCAGTGATTTAGCAGGGGCGAATGAGCAGTTCTTC.

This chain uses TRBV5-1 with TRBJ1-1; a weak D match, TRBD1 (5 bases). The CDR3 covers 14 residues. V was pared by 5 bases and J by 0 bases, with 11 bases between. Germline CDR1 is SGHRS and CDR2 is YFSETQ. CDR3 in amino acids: CASRQGQMNTEAFF. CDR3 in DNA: TGCGCCAGCAGGCAGGGCCAAATGAACACTGAAGCTTTCTTT.